This T cell receptor (beta chain) was recorded in a study of T cell responses to AZD1222 COVID-19 vaccine. Germline V gene lookup returns CDR1 MNHEY and CDR2 SVGAGI. With 5 bases removed from V and 8 bases from J, the gap between germline ends came to 15 bases. The CDR3 is made up of 13 amino acids. Study observations and caveats: Epitopes outside B.1.351 and B.1.1.7 mutated regions reportedly drew nearly half of spike TCRs.

Data came from immunoSEQ multiplex PCR; TCRdb stores just in-frame clones and leaves some out. The table records about 48,000 clones, about 86% of them present only once. This clone was recorded once. What it binds is unknown. V and J are TRBV6-5 and TRBJ1-2; D gene ambiguous. The specimen was peripheral blood, collected 28 days after the second AZD1222 dose. The TCR comes from an adult who received the AZD1222 COVID-19 vaccine. The CDR3 region is CASSPGRARGYTF. CDR3 nucleotides: TGTGCCAGCAGTCCCGGGAGGGCGAGGGGCTACACCTTC.